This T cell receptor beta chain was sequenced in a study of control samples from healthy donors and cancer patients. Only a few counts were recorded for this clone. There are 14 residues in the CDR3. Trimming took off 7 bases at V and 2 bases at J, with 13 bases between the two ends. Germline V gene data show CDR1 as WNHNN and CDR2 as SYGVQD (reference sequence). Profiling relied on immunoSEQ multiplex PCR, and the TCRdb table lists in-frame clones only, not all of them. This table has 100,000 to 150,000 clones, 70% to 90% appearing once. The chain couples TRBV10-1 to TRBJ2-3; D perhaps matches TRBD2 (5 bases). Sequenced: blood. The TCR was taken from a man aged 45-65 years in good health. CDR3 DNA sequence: TGCGCCAGCAAACCATCGGGAAACACAGATACGCAGTATTTT. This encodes CASKPSGNTDTQYF.